The entry below describes one T cell receptor (beta chain). This sample stems from a study of response to subunit inactivated influenza vaccine. Each CDR3 protein gets one entry after TCRdb re-called the RT-PCR reads with MiXCR. Among about 700,000 distinct CDR3 sequences listed, 14% were seen once. The CDR3 sequence is 15 residues long. Trimming removed 3 bases from V and 0 bases from J, with 9 bases in between. Material: PBMCs from blood, obtained 14 to 15 days before vaccination. The rearrangement uses TRBV12-3 or TRBV12-4 and TRBJ2-1; D remains ambiguous. The sequence was collected from a man aged 45-60 years who received an inactivated influenza vaccine. The CDR3 region is CASSFVSRSYNEQFF. CDR3 DNA: TGTGCCAGCAGTTTCGTCTCCCGCTCCTACAATGAGCAGTTCTTC.